The 3 T cell receptor beta chains in this list originate from one sample, sequenced in a study of Ad26.COV2.S vaccination and SARS-CoV-2 variants. Treatment specified: roughly 20 received Ad26.COV2.S at low or high dose, single or two shots; 5 received placebo; per-sample allocation not given. Sampling was done on day 63 after the first vaccine or placebo injection. Data came from immunoSEQ multiplex PCR; TCRdb stores just in-frame clones and leaves some out. The data hold some 390,000 clones, with around 91% observed a single time. Sequencing was performed on peripheral blood, taken in a trial of Ad26.COV2.S vaccine versus placebo. The source is a person aged 18-65 years who received the Ad26.COV2.S COVID-19 vaccine or a placebo.

The genes are TRBV28 and TRBJ1-5; D call uncertain. Germline V gives CDR1 MDHEN, CDR2 SYDVKM. The V and J ends lost 7 bases and 4 bases respectively, with 14 bases between them. CDR3 size: 14 residues. CDR3 in amino acids: CASTSPLTNQPQHF. DNA of the CDR3: TGTGCCAGCACCTCACCGCTTACAAATCAGCCCCAGCATTTT.

The rearrangement uses TRBV30 and TRBJ2-1, with TRBD1 matching over 8 bases. Germline trimming cut 0 bases from V and 14 bases from J; bases unmatched to any gene: 3. The CDR3 length is 11 residues. Germline CDR1 GTSNPN, CDR2 SVGIG (reference sequence). CDR3 coding DNA: TGTGCCTGGAGTGTAGGACAGGGAGAGTTCTTC. Residues: CAWSVGQGEFF.

The CDR3: CASGGNGTAATNEKLFF. The CDR3 coding sequence is TGTGCCAGCGGAGGGAACGGGACGGCCGCAACTAATGAAAAACTGTTTTTT. The genes are TRBV21-1 and TRBJ1-4. TRBV21-1 is noted as a pseudogene. The CDR3 extends over 17 amino acids.